Described below is a single TCR beta chain sequence and its context. This record belongs to a study of blood T cell repertoires in COVID-19. V gave up 6 bases and J gave up 2 bases, with 10 bases separating them. The germline V gene has CDR1 SNHLY and CDR2 FYNNEI. The CDR3 has 13 residues. The data were produced by immunoSEQ multiplex PCR, yet TCRdb's version contains in-frame clones alone and is incomplete. The table lists roughly 120,000 clones, 70% to 85% of them singletons, with less than 15% in the top ten. The TCR sequence derives from a woman aged 60-75 years with acute or convalescent COVID-19. The chain employs TRBV2 and TRBJ1-2, with D possibly matching TRBD1 (5 bases). Sequencing was performed on peripheral blood. CDR3 bases: TGTGCCAGCAGGCGGGACCGGAACTATGGCTACACCTTC. Translating it yields CASRRDRNYGYTF.